These T cell receptor beta chains were read from a single sample in a study of beta chain features in type 1 diabetes. This table comes from immunoSEQ multiplex PCR, and its TCRdb copy is limited to in-frame clones, with some not included. The sample has under 850,000 clones, roughly an eighth seen once. Sample: naive CD4+ T cells from blood. These receptors all stem from a man between 18 and 35 years old with type 1 diabetes. CDR3s include the opening cysteine and the closing phenylalanine or tryptophan. The D gene is left open where the match is weak. Not all rows give a size; the values are once, few, many and, for expanded clones, a class.

j_gene,abundance,d_gene,v_gene,CDR3aa,CDR3nt
TRBJ1-5,few,NA,TRBV5-1,CASSLGANQPQHF,TGCGCCAGCAGCTTGGGGGCGAATCAGCCCCAGCATTTT
TRBJ2-5,NA,NA,TRBV30,CAWRLRGLSETQYF,TGTGCCTGGAGACTCAGGGGCCTGAGTGAGACCCAGTACTTC
TRBJ1-2,few,NA,TRBV29-1,CSVEGIVPYGYTF,TGCAGCGTTGAAGGAATAGTCCCCTATGGCTACACCTTC
TRBJ2-1,NA,TRBD2,TRBV19,CATVGGSSYNEQFF,TGTGCGACTGTGGGGGGGAGCTCCTACAATGAGCAGTTCTTC
TRBJ1-2,NA,TRBD1,TRBV19,CASSIDRAAYGYTF,TGTGCCAGTAGTATTGACAGGGCCGCTTATGGCTACACCTTC
TRBJ1-2,few,NA,TRBV30,CAWEGANYGYTF,TGTGCCTGGGAAGGAGCTAACTATGGCTACACCTTC
TRBJ1-2,NA,NA,TRBV2,CALGGNDGYTF,TGTGCCCTGGGGGGGAACGATGGCTACACCTTC
TRBJ1-2,NA,TRBD1,TRBV5-1,CASSWDRQGGGYTF,TGCGCCAGCAGCTGGGATCGACAGGGAGGTGGCTACACCTTC
TRBJ2-1,few,NA,TRBV9,CASSVTLGREQFF,TGTGCCAGCAGCGTAACCCTAGGACGTGAGCAGTTCTTC
TRBJ1-3,NA,NA,TRBV2,CASSGTANTIYF,TGTGCCAGCAGTGGAACGGCAAACACCATATATTTT
TRBJ1-1,NA,NA,TRBV5-1,CASSFQGNTEAFF,TGCGCCAGCAGCTTCCAGGGGAACACTGAAGCTTTCTTT
TRBJ1-1,NA,NA,TRBV20-1,CSAREMPEAFF,TGCAGTGCTAGAGAGATGCCAGAAGCTTTCTTT
TRBJ1-3,NA,TRBD1,TRBV29-1,CSGRTGGASGNTIYF,TGCAGCGGAAGGACAGGGGGCGCTTCTGGAAACACCATATATTTT
TRBJ1-1,few,NA,TRBV9,CASSVSRGPMNTEAFF,TGTGCCAGCAGCGTTTCTCGGGGGCCGATGAACACTGAAGCTTTCTTT
TRBJ2-1,NA,NA,TRBV11-2,CASSLDLGNEQFF,TGTGCCAGCAGCTTAGATCTGGGGAATGAGCAGTTCTTC
TRBJ1-5,NA,NA,TRBV19,CASSISTYNQPQHF,TGTGCCAGTAGTATTAGCACATACAATCAGCCCCAGCATTTT
TRBJ2-2,NA,TRBD1,TRBV4-2,CASSQGQGANTGELFF,TGTGCCAGCAGCCAAGGACAGGGGGCGAACACCGGGGAGCTGTTTTTT
TRBJ1-1,few,NA,TRBV18,CASSPGNTEAFF,TGTGCCAGCTCACCAGGCAACACTGAAGCTTTCTTT
TRBJ1-1,few,NA,TRBV21-1,CASSPPGGPMNTEAFF,TGTGCCAGCAGCCCCCCGGGAGGTCCGATGAACACTGAAGCTTTCTTT
TRBJ2-5,few,TRBD1,TRBV7-2,CASRYDREGETQYF,TGTGCCAGCAGATACGACAGGGAAGGAGAGACCCAGTACTTC
TRBJ1-1,few,NA,TRBV5-1,CASSVVPGGNTEAFF,TGCGCCAGCAGCGTGGTCCCCGGGGGGAACACTGAAGCTTTCTTT
TRBJ2-1,few,TRBD2,TRBV29-1,CSVVPQVAGDEQFF,TGCAGCGTGGTACCTCAGGTAGCGGGGGATGAGCAGTTCTTC
TRBJ2-2,NA,NA,TRBV6-5,CASSYQGDTGELFF,TGTGCCAGCAGTTACCAGGGAGACACCGGGGAGCTGTTTTTT
TRBJ1-5,once,NA,TRBV2,CASSYGRGDQPQHF,TGTGCCAGCAGTTATGGCAGGGGTGATCAGCCCCAGCATTTT
TRBJ2-1,NA,NA,TRBV10-3,CAISESSGGPEQFF,TGTGCCATCAGTGAGTCCTCGGGGGGCCCTGAGCAGTTCTTC
TRBJ1-2,NA,TRBD1,TRBV29-1,CSVKQGSDGYTF,TGCAGCGTGAAACAGGGGAGCGATGGCTACACCTTC
TRBJ1-5,NA,NA,TRBV7-6,CASSPQQGFNNQPQHF,TGTGCCAGCAGCCCACAACAGGGATTCAACAATCAGCCCCAGCATTTT
TRBJ2-5,NA,NA,TRBV18,CASSPRGASGETQYF,TGTGCCAGCTCACCACGAGGGGCCTCCGGGGAGACCCAGTACTTC
TRBJ1-5,few,NA,TRBV28,CASSPGTTPQPQHF,TGTGCCAGCAGTCCTGGGACAACCCCTCAGCCCCAGCATTTT
TRBJ2-4,NA,NA,TRBV19,CASGANIQYF,TGTGCCAGTGGGGCAAACATTCAGTACTTC
TRBJ2-5,NA,NA,TRBV11-2,CASSRRTRGRSETQYF,TGTGCCAGCAGCCGTAGAACACGGGGCCGAAGCGAGACCCAGTACTTC
TRBJ2-5,NA,NA,TRBV10-3,CAISEGHKKETQYF,TGTGCCATCAGTGAGGGACACAAAAAAGAGACCCAGTACTTC
TRBJ1-5,NA,NA,TRBV28,CATSVPSNQPQHF,TGTGCCACTTCGGTCCCAAGCAATCAGCCCCAGCATTTT
TRBJ1-1,NA,NA,TRBV7-9,CASSYLGAEAFF,TGTGCCAGCAGCTATTTGGGGGCTGAAGCTTTCTTT
TRBJ2-1,NA,NA,TRBV30,CAGRRNEQFF,TGTGCCGGGAGGCGGAATGAGCAGTTCTTC
TRBJ2-5,few,TRBD2,TRBV5-6,CASGLAGNQETQYF,TGTGCCAGTGGACTAGCGGGGAACCAAGAGACCCAGTACTTC
TRBJ1-2,NA,NA,TRBV6-5,CASSSPRARVYGYTF,TGTGCCAGCAGTTCTCCCAGGGCCAGGGTTTATGGCTACACCTTC
TRBJ1-2,few,NA,TRBV19,CASGQQDNYGYTF,TGTGCCAGCGGACAGCAAGATAACTATGGCTACACCTTC
TRBJ2-6,NA,TRBD1,TRBV2,CASGGQGSSGANVLTF,TGTGCCAGCGGAGGACAGGGGAGCTCTGGGGCCAACGTCCTGACTTTC
TRBJ2-5,NA,NA,TRBV30,CAWSLGETQYF,TGTGCCTGGAGTTTGGGGGAGACCCAGTACTTC
TRBJ2-1,few,TRBD2,TRBV4-1,CASSQEGSGGARNEQFF,TGCGCCAGCAGCCAAGAAGGGAGCGGGGGGGCCCGCAATGAGCAGTTCTTC
TRBJ2-1,few,TRBD2,TRBV4-1,CASRGLAGGSSYNEQFF,TGCGCCAGCAGAGGACTAGCGGGGGGGAGCTCCTACAATGAGCAGTTCTTC
TRBJ2-1,NA,NA,TRBV30,CAWSVQSGVNEQFF,TGTGCCTGGAGTGTACAGTCCGGGGTCAATGAGCAGTTCTTC
TRBJ1-2,NA,NA,TRBV4-1,CASSQDGGGNTYYGYTF,TGCGCCAGCAGCCAAGATGGAGGTGGGAACACATACTATGGCTACACCTTC
TRBJ2-7,NA,NA,TRBV5-1,CASSLAEGSLGPYEQYF,TGCGCCAGCAGCTTGGCCGAAGGATCCTTGGGCCCGTACGAGCAGTACTTC
TRBJ1-1,NA,NA,TRBV5-1,CASSPRDGGTEAFF,TGCGCCAGCAGCCCCCGGGACGGTGGCACTGAAGCTTTCTTT
TRBJ2-1,few,NA,TRBV20-1,CSAVRYNEQFF,TGCAGTGCGGTCAGGTACAATGAGCAGTTCTTC
TRBJ1-5,NA,NA,TRBV6-6,CASSYRQGDNQPQHF,TGTGCCAGCAGTTACCGGCAGGGCGACAATCAGCCCCAGCATTTT
TRBJ1-1,few,NA,TRBV5-1,CASSLTGQMNTEAFF,TGCGCCAGCAGCTTGACAGGGCAGATGAACACTGAAGCTTTCTTT
TRBJ1-4,few,NA,TRBV25-1,CASSEVQGRMFF,TGTGCCAGCAGTGAAGTACAGGGCCGGATGTTTTTT
TRBJ2-3,NA,NA,TRBV4-1,CASSYPGLNTQYF,TGCGCCAGCAGCTACCCCGGACTCAATACGCAGTATTTT
TRBJ2-6,NA,TRBD1,TRBV18,CASSRQGASGANVLTF,TGTGCCAGCTCCCGACAGGGCGCCTCTGGGGCCAACGTCCTGACTTTC
TRBJ1-2,few,TRBD1,TRBV6-5,CASSPDRGNGYTF,TGTGCCAGCAGCCCTGACAGGGGTAATGGCTACACCTTC
TRBJ1-5,NA,TRBD1,TRBV6-6,CASSPRGADSNQPQHF,TGTGCCAGCAGCCCCAGGGGGGCAGATAGCAATCAGCCCCAGCATTTT
TRBJ2-7,NA,NA,TRBV11-3,CASSLGLIKQYF,TGTGCCAGCAGCTTAGGCCTCATAAAGCAGTACTTC